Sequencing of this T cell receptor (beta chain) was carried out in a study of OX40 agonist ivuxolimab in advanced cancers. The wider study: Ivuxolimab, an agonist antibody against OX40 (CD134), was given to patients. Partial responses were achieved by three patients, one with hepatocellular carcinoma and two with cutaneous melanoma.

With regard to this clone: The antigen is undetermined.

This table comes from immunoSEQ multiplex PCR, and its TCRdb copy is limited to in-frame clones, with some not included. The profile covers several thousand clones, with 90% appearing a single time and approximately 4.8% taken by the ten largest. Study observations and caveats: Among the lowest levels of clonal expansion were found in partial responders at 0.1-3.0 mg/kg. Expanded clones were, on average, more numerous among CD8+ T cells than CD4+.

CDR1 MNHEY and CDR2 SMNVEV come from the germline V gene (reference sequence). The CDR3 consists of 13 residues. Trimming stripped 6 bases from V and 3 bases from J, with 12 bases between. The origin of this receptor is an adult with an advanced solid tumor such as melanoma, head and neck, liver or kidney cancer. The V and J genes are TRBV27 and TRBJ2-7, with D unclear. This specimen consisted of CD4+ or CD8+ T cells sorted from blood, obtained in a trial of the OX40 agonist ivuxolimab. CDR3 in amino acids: CASRPGRLYEQYF. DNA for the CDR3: TGTGCCAGCAGGCCTGGTAGACTCTACGAGCAGTACTTC.